These T cell receptor beta chains were read from a single sample in a study of T cell responses to AZD1222 COVID-19 vaccine. Only in-frame clones appear in the TCRdb table, and some are missing; sequencing was by immunoSEQ multiplex PCR. The sample lists 120,000 to 150,000 clones, 91% occurring once. The sample was peripheral blood, taken 28 days after the second AZD1222 dose. These receptors all stem from an adult who received the AZD1222 COVID-19 vaccine. The CDR3 runs from the conserved cysteine through the conserved F or W. D genes are given only for firm matches. Size is stated for part of the rows, as once, few or many counts, or as a class when the clone is expanded.

clone size	D gene	V gene	J gene	CDR3 protein	CDR3 DNA
.	.	TRBV7-9	TRBJ2-1	CASSLGSQGHEQFF	TGTGCCAGCAGCTTAGGTTCACAGGGCCATGAGCAGTTCTTC
.	.	TRBV5-1	TRBJ2-5	CASSPTAGWETQYF	TGCGCCAGCAGTCCCACGGCGGGTTGGGAGACCCAGTACTTC
.	TRBD2	TRBV6-5	TRBJ2-1	CASSNSGSWGNEQFF	TGTGCCAGCAGTAATAGCGGGAGCTGGGGGAATGAGCAGTTCTTC
.	.	TRBV7-8	TRBJ2-2	CASSPGGSSNTGELFF	TGTGCCAGCAGCCCCGGCGGTTCTTCGAACACCGGGGAGCTGTTTTTT
few	TRBD1	TRBV3-1/TRBV3-2	TRBJ1-2	CASSQRGQAYGYTF	TGTGCCAGCAGCCAAAGGGGACAGGCCTATGGCTACACCTTC
.	TRBD1	TRBV7-8	TRBJ1-1	CASSPQGDGGRDTEAFF	TGTGCCAGCAGCCCACAGGGGGACGGGGGACGGGACACTGAAGCTTTCTTT
.	TRBD2	TRBV13	TRBJ2-7	CASSLRTSEFSYEQYF	TGTGCCAGCAGCTTAAGGACTAGCGAATTCTCCTACGAGCAGTACTTC
.	.	TRBV27	TRBJ1-4	CASSLQVSGRAHPEKLFF	TGTGCCAGCAGTTTACAGGTCAGCGGTAGGGCTCATCCTGAAAAACTGTTTTTT
.	TRBD1	TRBV19	TRBJ1-4	CASSLGQTNRVNEKLFF	TGTGCCAGTAGTTTGGGACAGACAAACAGAGTTAATGAAAAACTGTTTTTT
.	TRBD1	TRBV7-6	TRBJ2-1	CASSLFPPGGSYNEQFF	TGTGCCAGCAGCTTATTTCCCCCAGGGGGCTCCTACAATGAGCAGTTCTTC
.	.	TRBV19	TRBJ2-4	CASREPSSTRRNIQYF	TGTGCCAGTAGAGAGCCCTCTAGCACCCGACGGAACATTCAGTACTTC
.	TRBD2	TRBV19	TRBJ2-1	CATRTSGGRYNEQFF	TGTGCCACACGGACTAGCGGGGGACGATACAATGAGCAGTTCTTC
once	.	TRBV12-3/TRBV12-4	TRBJ1-2	CASSIRTFYGYTF	TGTGCCAGCAGTATTCGGACCTTCTATGGCTACACCTTC
.	.	TRBV10-3	TRBJ2-3	CAISESTDTQYF	TGTGCCATCAGTGAGTCGACCGATACGCAGTATTTT
few	.	TRBV11-2	TRBJ2-1	CASSLVINYNEQFF	TGTGCCAGCAGCTTAGTCATAAATTACAATGAGCAGTTCTTC
.	TRBD1	TRBV5-1	TRBJ1-5	CASLRGRTGLNQPQHF	TGCGCCAGCCTAAGGGGGCGGACAGGCCTCAATCAGCCCCAGCATTTT
once	.	TRBV4-3	TRBJ1-5	CASSQGGSNQPQHF	TGCGCCAGCAGCCAAGGCGGTAGCAATCAGCCCCAGCATTTT
.	TRBD1	TRBV3-1/TRBV3-2	TRBJ2-7	CASSPILGQGAYGSYEQYF	TGTGCCAGCAGCCCAATATTGGGACAGGGGGCGTACGGCTCCTACGAGCAGTACTTC
.	.	TRBV6-5	TRBJ1-4	CASRRWQGTEKLFF	TGTGCCAGTAGACGATGGCAGGGTACTGAAAAACTGTTTTTT
.	TRBD2	TRBV23-1	TRBJ2-2	CASSQSSSGRSSYTGELFF	TGCGCCAGCAGTCAATCGTCTAGCGGGAGGTCATCGTACACCGGGGAGCTGTTTTTT
.	.	TRBV11-3	TRBJ2-5	CASSPTGAKETQYF	TGTGCCAGCAGCCCAACCGGGGCAAAAGAGACCCAGTACTTC
.	.	TRBV30	TRBJ1-3	CAWGGGPSGSSGNTIYF	TGTGCCTGGGGTGGGGGCCCTTCAGGCAGCTCTGGAAACACCATATATTTT
.	.	TRBV20-1	TRBJ2-7	CSASSLYEQYF	TGCAGTGCTAGTTCACTTTACGAGCAGTACTTC
.	.	TRBV19	TRBJ2-1	CASSIRGPPSSYNEQFF	TGTGCCAGTAGTATAAGAGGGCCCCCGAGCTCCTACAATGAGCAGTTCTTC
.	TRBD2	TRBV7-3	TRBJ2-2	CASSLAGYTGELFF	TGTGCCAGCAGCCTAGCGGGATACACCGGGGAGCTGTTTTTT
.	.	TRBV2	TRBJ2-7	CASSPGQGGREQYF	TGTGCCAGCAGCCCTGGACAGGGAGGGCGCGAGCAGTACTTC
.	TRBD2	TRBV11-2	TRBJ2-3	CASSLDGLAGADTQYF	TGTGCCAGCAGCTTAGATGGCCTAGCGGGAGCAGATACGCAGTATTTT
few	.	TRBV7-3	TRBJ2-7	CASSLAITDIIYEQYF	TGTGCCAGCAGCTTAGCGATAACGGACATAATCTACGAGCAGTACTTC
.	TRBD1	TRBV19	TRBJ1-1	CASSSLGDRGRDTEAFF	TGTGCCAGTAGTAGCTTAGGGGACAGGGGGCGCGACACTGAAGCTTTCTTT
.	.	TRBV7-2	TRBJ1-3	CASSFLPRSDSSSGNTIYF	TGTGCCAGCAGCTTCCTACCCCGCAGTGACTCAAGCTCTGGAAACACCATATATTTT
.	.	TRBV11-2	TRBJ2-7	CASRPQMGRAYEQYF	TGTGCCAGCAGACCACAAATGGGCAGGGCCTACGAGCAGTACTTC
.	TRBD2	TRBV3-1/TRBV3-2	TRBJ2-7	CASSRRTSVSYEQYF	TGTGCCAGCAGCCGACGGACTAGCGTTTCCTACGAGCAGTACTTC
.	TRBD1	TRBV12-5	TRBJ2-2	CASGLGGTGTGELFF	TGTGCTAGTGGTTTGGGAGGGACAGGGACCGGGGAGCTGTTTTTT
.	TRBD1	TRBV5-8	TRBJ2-5	CASSSGQGDVETQYF	TGTGCCAGCAGCTCGGGACAGGGGGATGTAGAGACCCAGTACTTC
.	.	TRBV7-6	TRBJ2-7	CASSFGPPGTFSYEQYF	TGTGCCAGCAGCTTTGGGCCCCCCGGGACGTTCTCCTACGAGCAGTACTTC
.	TRBD1	TRBV30	TRBJ2-2	CAWSLQGAGTGELFF	TGTGCCTGGAGTCTTCAGGGGGCGGGTACCGGGGAGCTGTTTTTT